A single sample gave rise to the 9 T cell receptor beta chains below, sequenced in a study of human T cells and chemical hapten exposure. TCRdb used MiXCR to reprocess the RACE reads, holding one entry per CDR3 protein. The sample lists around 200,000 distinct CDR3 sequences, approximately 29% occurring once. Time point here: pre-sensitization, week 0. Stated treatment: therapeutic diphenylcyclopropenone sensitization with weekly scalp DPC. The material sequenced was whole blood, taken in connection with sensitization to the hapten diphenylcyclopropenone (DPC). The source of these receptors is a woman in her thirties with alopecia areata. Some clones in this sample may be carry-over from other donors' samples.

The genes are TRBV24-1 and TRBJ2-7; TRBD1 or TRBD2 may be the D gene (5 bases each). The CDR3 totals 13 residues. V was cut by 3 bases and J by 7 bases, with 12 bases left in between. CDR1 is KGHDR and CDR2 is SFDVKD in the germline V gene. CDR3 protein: CATSDGGTNEQYF. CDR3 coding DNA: TGTGCCACCAGTGATGGGGGTACAAATGAGCAGTACTTC.

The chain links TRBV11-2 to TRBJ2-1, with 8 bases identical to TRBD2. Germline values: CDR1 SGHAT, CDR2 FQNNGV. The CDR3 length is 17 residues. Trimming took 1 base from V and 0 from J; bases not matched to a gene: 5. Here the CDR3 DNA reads TGTGCCAGCAGCTTAGGTCGCGGGGGGCGCTCCTACAATGAGCAGTTCTTC. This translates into CASSLGRGGRSYNEQFF.

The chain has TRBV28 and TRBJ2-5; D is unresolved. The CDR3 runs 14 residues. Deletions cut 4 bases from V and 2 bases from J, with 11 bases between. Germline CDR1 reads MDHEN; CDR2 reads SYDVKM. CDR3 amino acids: CASSSEPAQETQYF. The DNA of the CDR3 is TGTGCCAGCAGTTCCGAACCAGCGCAAGAGACCCAGTACTTC.

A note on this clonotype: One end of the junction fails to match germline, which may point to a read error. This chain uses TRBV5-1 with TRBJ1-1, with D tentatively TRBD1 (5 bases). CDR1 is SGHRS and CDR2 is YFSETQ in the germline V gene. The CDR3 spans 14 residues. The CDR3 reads CASSLERGNTEAFF. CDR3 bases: TGCGCCAGCAGTCTCGAGCGGGGGAACACTGAAGCTTTTTTT.

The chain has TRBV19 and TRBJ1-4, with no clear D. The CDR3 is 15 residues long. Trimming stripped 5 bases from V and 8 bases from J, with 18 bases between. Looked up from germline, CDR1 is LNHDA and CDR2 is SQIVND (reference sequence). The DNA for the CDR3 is TGTGCCAGTAGTCCCGGACGTAGATGGGAAGAAAAACTGTTTTTT. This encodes CASSPGRRWEEKLFF.

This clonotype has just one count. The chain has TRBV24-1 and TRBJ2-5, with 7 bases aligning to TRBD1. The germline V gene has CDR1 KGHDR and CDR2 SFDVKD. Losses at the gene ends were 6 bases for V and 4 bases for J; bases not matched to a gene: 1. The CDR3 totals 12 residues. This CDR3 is CATSNRGETQYF. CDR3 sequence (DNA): TGTGCCACCAGTAACAGGGGAGAGACCCAGTACTTC.

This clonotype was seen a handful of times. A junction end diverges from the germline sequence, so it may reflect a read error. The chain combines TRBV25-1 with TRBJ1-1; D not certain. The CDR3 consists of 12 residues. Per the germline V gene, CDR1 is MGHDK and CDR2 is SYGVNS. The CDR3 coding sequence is TGTGCCAGCAGTGAATTGGTAGCGACCCCCCATTTT. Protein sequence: CASSELVATPHF.

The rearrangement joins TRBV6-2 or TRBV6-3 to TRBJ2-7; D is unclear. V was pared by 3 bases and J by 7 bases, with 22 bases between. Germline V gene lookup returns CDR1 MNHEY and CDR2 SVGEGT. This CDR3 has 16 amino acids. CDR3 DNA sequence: TGTGCCAGCAGTTATTCCTTTTCCGGGTCCGCGCGGGAGCAGTACTTC. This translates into CASSYSFSGSAREQYF.

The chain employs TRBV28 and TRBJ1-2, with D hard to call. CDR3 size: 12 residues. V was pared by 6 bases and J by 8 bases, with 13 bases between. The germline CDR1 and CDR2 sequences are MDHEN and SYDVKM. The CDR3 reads CASRGLPRGYTF. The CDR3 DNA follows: TGTGCCAGCAGGGGCCTTCCCCGGGGCTACACCTTC.